This T cell receptor (beta chain) was profiled in a study of blood T cells in healthy people across ages. Through a sample-barcoded 5' primer and a J-beta primer mix, a second PCR was run for about 6 to 12 cycles. Tagging of each cDNA molecule was performed by a template-switch adaptor with 12 random nucleotides. TCRdb re-derived calls from the 5' RACE reads in MiXCR, one entry per CDR3 protein. The repertoire has just under 900,000 distinct CDR3 sequences, around 28% of them found once; the top ten carry roughly 17%. The specimen sequenced was blood. The receptor's source is a woman older than 75 in good health.

CDR3 residues: CASSRQFTDTQYF. CDR3 DNA: TGTGCCAGCAGCCGACAGTTCACAGATACGCAGTATTTT. This chain uses TRBV7-2 with TRBJ2-3, with D possibly TRBD1 on 5 matching bases. V lost 5 bases to trimming and J lost 2 bases, with 8 bases between them. The length of the CDR3 is 13 residues. Germline CDR1 and CDR2: SGHTA and FQGNSA.